These T cell receptor beta chains were read from a single sample in a study of regulatory and conventional T cells in breast cancer. TCRdb re-derived calls from the PCR reads in MiXCR, one entry per CDR3 protein. The data hold 9,900 or so distinct CDR3 sequences, with about a third observed a single time. Sequencing input: conventional T cells from blood. The receptor source for this set is a male donor in good health. Each CDR3 is given with its conserved first and last residue. Fields, in order: CDR3 length, V gene, clone size, J gene, D gene, CDR3 DNA, CDR3 protein. The D gene is left open where the match is weak. Size values are once, few and many counts, or a class for expanded clones, and some rows have none.

cdr3_length: 14
v_call: TRBV7-9
clone_size: few
j_call: TRBJ2-1
d_call: TRBD2
cdr3_nt: TGTGCCAGCAGCTCCCGAACAGCGGGAGATGAGCAGTTCTTC
cdr3_aa: CASSSRTAGDEQFF

cdr3_length: 13
v_call: TRBV7-2
clone_size: -
j_call: TRBJ1-1
d_call: -
cdr3_nt: TGTGCCAGCAGCCAATCCCGGGGCACTGAAGCTTTCTTT
cdr3_aa: CASSQSRGTEAFF

cdr3_length: 16
v_call: TRBV28
clone_size: few
j_call: TRBJ2-1
d_call: TRBD2
cdr3_nt: TGTGCCAGCAGCTCTTCCCTGCGGGGGGACCACAATGAGCAGTTCTTC
cdr3_aa: CASSSSLRGDHNEQFF

cdr3_length: 15
v_call: TRBV12-3/TRBV12-4
clone_size: few
j_call: TRBJ2-1
d_call: -
cdr3_nt: TGTGCCAGCACCCCAGAGGCTAGCTCCTACAATGAGCAGTTCTTC
cdr3_aa: CASTPEASSYNEQFF

cdr3_length: 14
v_call: TRBV5-1
clone_size: -
j_call: TRBJ1-1
d_call: -
cdr3_nt: TGCGCCAGCAGCTTGTGGAACCCGAACACTGAAGCTTTCTTT
cdr3_aa: CASSLWNPNTEAFF

cdr3_length: 14
v_call: TRBV5-6
clone_size: few
j_call: TRBJ2-3
d_call: -
cdr3_nt: TGTGCCAGCAGCCCGGGACAAAACACAGATACGCAGTATTTT
cdr3_aa: CASSPGQNTDTQYF

cdr3_length: 12
v_call: TRBV7-9
clone_size: -
j_call: TRBJ2-7
d_call: -
cdr3_nt: TGTGCCAGCAGCGGGGAATCCTACGAGCAGTACTTC
cdr3_aa: CASSGESYEQYF

cdr3_length: 17
v_call: TRBV6-2/TRBV6-3
clone_size: -
j_call: TRBJ1-1
d_call: TRBD1
cdr3_nt: TGTGCCAGCAGCCGCCGACAGGGCTTAGTATTCGGGACTGAAGCTTTCTTT
cdr3_aa: CASSRRQGLVFGTEAFF

cdr3_length: 14
v_call: TRBV6-5
clone_size: -
j_call: TRBJ2-3
d_call: -
cdr3_nt: TGTGCCAGCAGTTACTCCCCTAGTACAGATACGCAGTATTTT
cdr3_aa: CASSYSPSTDTQYF

cdr3_length: 16
v_call: TRBV24-1
clone_size: -
j_call: TRBJ2-3
d_call: -
cdr3_nt: TGTGCCACCAGTGATTTGGGGGCCGGCGGCACAGATACGCAGTATTTT
cdr3_aa: CATSDLGAGGTDTQYF

cdr3_length: 15
v_call: TRBV7-9
clone_size: -
j_call: TRBJ1-2
d_call: -
cdr3_nt: TGTGCCAGCACCACCGGACAGACCCTCTTGGGTGGCTACACCTTC
cdr3_aa: CASTTGQTLLGGYTF

cdr3_length: 12
v_call: TRBV7-2
clone_size: -
j_call: TRBJ2-3
d_call: -
cdr3_nt: TGTGCCAGCAGAAAAGACCCGGATACGCAGTATTTT
cdr3_aa: CASRKDPDTQYF

cdr3_length: 17
v_call: TRBV4-2
clone_size: few
j_call: TRBJ2-7
d_call: -
cdr3_nt: TGTGCCAGCAGCCAAGGTCCCAGATCAAGGGACCTCTACGAGCAGTACTTC
cdr3_aa: CASSQGPRSRDLYEQYF

cdr3_length: 15
v_call: TRBV7-2
clone_size: -
j_call: TRBJ2-7
d_call: -
cdr3_nt: TGTGCCAGCAGCCTCTTCCTATCCGGGGGCTACGAGCAGTACTTC
cdr3_aa: CASSLFLSGGYEQYF

cdr3_length: 15
v_call: TRBV7-2
clone_size: -
j_call: TRBJ1-2
d_call: TRBD1
cdr3_nt: TGTGCCAGCAGCCCGTCGGGGACAGATAACTATGGCTACACCTTC
cdr3_aa: CASSPSGTDNYGYTF

cdr3_length: 16
v_call: TRBV5-1
clone_size: -
j_call: TRBJ2-1
d_call: TRBD2
cdr3_nt: TGCGCCAGCAGCTTGGGACTAGCGGGGGCCAACAATGAGCAGTTCTTC
cdr3_aa: CASSLGLAGANNEQFF

cdr3_length: 15
v_call: TRBV7-9
clone_size: few
j_call: TRBJ1-1
d_call: TRBD1
cdr3_nt: TGTGCCAGCAGCGTCAGGGGACAGGGAGGCACTGAAGCTTTCTTT
cdr3_aa: CASSVRGQGGTEAFF

cdr3_length: 14
v_call: TRBV6-2/TRBV6-3
clone_size: -
j_call: TRBJ2-1
d_call: -
cdr3_nt: TGTGCCAGCAGTTACTTACAGGGTAGGAATGAGCAGTTCTTC
cdr3_aa: CASSYLQGRNEQFF

cdr3_length: 15
v_call: TRBV7-9
clone_size: -
j_call: TRBJ1-3
d_call: -
cdr3_nt: TGCGCCAGCAGCTTAGTGATGGTCCCTGGAAACACCATATATTTT
cdr3_aa: CASSLVMVPGNTIYF

cdr3_length: 15
v_call: TRBV3-1
clone_size: -
j_call: TRBJ1-1
d_call: TRBD1
cdr3_nt: TGTGCCAGCAGCCAAGGACAGGGGGCGTTCACTGAAGCTTTCTTT
cdr3_aa: CASSQGQGAFTEAFF

cdr3_length: 13
v_call: TRBV7-9
clone_size: few
j_call: TRBJ1-5
d_call: -
cdr3_nt: TGTGCCAGCAGCCAGGACGGCAATCAGCCCCAGCATTTT
cdr3_aa: CASSQDGNQPQHF

cdr3_length: 16
v_call: TRBV27
clone_size: -
j_call: TRBJ1-1
d_call: -
cdr3_nt: TGTGCCAGCAGTCGGGACACCCTACCGATCCTCTCTGAGGCTTTCTTT
cdr3_aa: CASSRDTLPILSEAFF

cdr3_length: 15
v_call: TRBV5-1
clone_size: -
j_call: TRBJ2-1
d_call: TRBD1
cdr3_nt: TGCGCCAGCAGCCAGTTCACAGGGGCCTACAATGAGCAGTTCTTC
cdr3_aa: CASSQFTGAYNEQFF

cdr3_length: 15
v_call: TRBV5-6
clone_size: -
j_call: TRBJ2-2
d_call: -
cdr3_nt: TGTGCCAGCAGCTTGTCGGGCAGGGTCGACGGGGAGCTGTTTTTT
cdr3_aa: CASSLSGRVDGELFF

cdr3_length: 14
v_call: TRBV7-2
clone_size: medium-sized
j_call: TRBJ1-2
d_call: -
cdr3_nt: TGTGCCAGCAGCCCTTTTGGACAGAACTATGGCTACACCTTC
cdr3_aa: CASSPFGQNYGYTF

cdr3_length: 17
v_call: TRBV28
clone_size: few
j_call: TRBJ1-2
d_call: -
cdr3_nt: TGTGCCAGCAGCCCCCCTTGGCAGGCCGTCTACGGGGGAGGCTACACCTTC
cdr3_aa: CASSPPWQAVYGGGYTF

cdr3_length: 13
v_call: TRBV19
clone_size: -
j_call: TRBJ1-5
d_call: -
cdr3_nt: TGTGCCACCTCCAGACAGGATGTTCAGCCCCAGCATTTT
cdr3_aa: CATSRQDVQPQHF

cdr3_length: 18
v_call: TRBV7-6
clone_size: few
j_call: TRBJ2-3
d_call: -
cdr3_nt: TGTGCCAGCAGCTTAGTGTCCGTGTTTAGCAAAGGCTCAGATACGCAGTATTTT
cdr3_aa: CASSLVSVFSKGSDTQYF

cdr3_length: 15
v_call: TRBV5-6
clone_size: -
j_call: TRBJ2-1
d_call: TRBD1
cdr3_nt: TGTGCCAGCAGCTGGGACAGTAATCCCTACAATGAGCAGTTCTTC
cdr3_aa: CASSWDSNPYNEQFF

cdr3_length: 12
v_call: TRBV5-5
clone_size: -
j_call: TRBJ1-5
d_call: -
cdr3_nt: TGTGCCAGCAGTCCGGTTGATCAGCCCCAGCATTTT
cdr3_aa: CASSPVDQPQHF

cdr3_length: 13
v_call: TRBV7-2
clone_size: medium-sized
j_call: TRBJ1-6
d_call: -
cdr3_nt: TGTGCCAGCAGCAACGCGATGGATTCACCCCTCCACTTT
cdr3_aa: CASSNAMDSPLHF

cdr3_length: 14
v_call: TRBV7-3
clone_size: -
j_call: TRBJ2-3
d_call: TRBD2
cdr3_nt: TGTGCCAGCAGTTCCGGGGGGGCCTCAGATACGCAGTATTTT
cdr3_aa: CASSSGGASDTQYF

cdr3_length: 13
v_call: TRBV12-3/TRBV12-4
clone_size: -
j_call: TRBJ1-1
d_call: -
cdr3_nt: TGTGCCAGCATTGGAGCCTCGAACACTGAAGCTTTCTTT
cdr3_aa: CASIGASNTEAFF

cdr3_length: 15
v_call: TRBV7-2
clone_size: -
j_call: TRBJ2-3
d_call: TRBD1
cdr3_nt: TGTGCCAGCAGCCCCAGGACAGGGTACACAGATACGCAGTATTTT
cdr3_aa: CASSPRTGYTDTQYF

cdr3_length: 14
v_call: TRBV28
clone_size: few
j_call: TRBJ2-1
d_call: -
cdr3_nt: TGTGCCAGCAGTGCTTACCGCTCCTACAATGAGCAGTTCTTC
cdr3_aa: CASSAYRSYNEQFF

cdr3_length: 14
v_call: TRBV7-2
clone_size: once
j_call: TRBJ2-7
d_call: TRBD2
cdr3_nt: TGTGCCAGCAGCCGCGGGGGGGTCGTCTACGAGCAGTACTTC
cdr3_aa: CASSRGGVVYEQYF

cdr3_length: 15
v_call: TRBV7-2
clone_size: -
j_call: TRBJ2-1
d_call: -
cdr3_nt: TGTGCCAGCAGTCGAATAAACAGGGACTACAATGAGCAGTTCTTC
cdr3_aa: CASSRINRDYNEQFF

cdr3_length: 15
v_call: TRBV5-1
clone_size: -
j_call: TRBJ1-3
d_call: TRBD1
cdr3_nt: TGCGCCAGCAGCGGTGACAGGGTCTCTGGAAACACCATATATTTT
cdr3_aa: CASSGDRVSGNTIYF

cdr3_length: 14
v_call: TRBV12-3/TRBV12-4
clone_size: few
j_call: TRBJ1-2
d_call: TRBD1
cdr3_nt: TGTGCCAGCAGGGATACAGGGGGCAGCTTTGACTACACCTTC
cdr3_aa: CASRDTGGSFDYTF

cdr3_length: 13
v_call: TRBV5-4
clone_size: many
j_call: TRBJ1-1
d_call: -
cdr3_nt: TGTGCCAGCAGCTCTGACGTCAACACTGAAGCTTTCTTT
cdr3_aa: CASSSDVNTEAFF

cdr3_length: 12
v_call: TRBV20-1
clone_size: many
j_call: TRBJ2-7
d_call: -
cdr3_nt: TGCAGTGCGTGTCCTGAACCCTACGAGCAGTACTTC
cdr3_aa: CSACPEPYEQYF

cdr3_length: 13
v_call: TRBV21-1
clone_size: -
j_call: TRBJ1-2
d_call: -
cdr3_nt: TGTGCCAGCACCCGTTTGGGGCTCTATGGCTACACCTTC
cdr3_aa: CASTRLGLYGYTF

cdr3_length: 15
v_call: TRBV7-2
clone_size: -
j_call: TRBJ2-1
d_call: TRBD2
cdr3_nt: TGTGCCAGCAATCCTAGCGGGGGATCCTACAATGAGCAGTTCTTC
cdr3_aa: CASNPSGGSYNEQFF

cdr3_length: 13
v_call: TRBV7-9
clone_size: -
j_call: TRBJ2-5
d_call: TRBD2
cdr3_nt: TGTGCCAGCAGCTCGCCGGGGGGAGAGACCCAGTACTTC
cdr3_aa: CASSSPGGETQYF

cdr3_length: 16
v_call: TRBV7-9
clone_size: once
j_call: TRBJ2-5
d_call: TRBD2
cdr3_nt: TGTGCCAGCAGCTTTGCCCTGGGAGGGAGCGGAAAGACCCAGCACTTC
cdr3_aa: CASSFALGGSGKTQHF

cdr3_length: 13
v_call: TRBV11-2
clone_size: -
j_call: TRBJ2-1
d_call: TRBD2
cdr3_nt: TGTGCCAGCAGCTGGGGACTAGCAGGGGAGCAGTTCTTC
cdr3_aa: CASSWGLAGEQFF

cdr3_length: 13
v_call: TRBV12-3/TRBV12-4
clone_size: -
j_call: TRBJ1-1
d_call: -
cdr3_nt: TGTGCCAGCAGTCAGCGGCGGGTCACTGAAGCTTTCTTT
cdr3_aa: CASSQRRVTEAFF

cdr3_length: 17
v_call: TRBV11-2
clone_size: few
j_call: TRBJ2-3
d_call: TRBD2
cdr3_nt: TGTGCCAGCAGGCGGACGGGCGGGAGGGTCAGCACAGATACGCAGTATTTT
cdr3_aa: CASRRTGGRVSTDTQYF

cdr3_length: 12
v_call: TRBV7-9
clone_size: -
j_call: TRBJ2-7
d_call: -
cdr3_nt: TGTGCCGGCAGCTTAGCAGGAACCGAGCAGTACTTC
cdr3_aa: CAGSLAGTEQYF